A selection of T cell receptor beta chains follows, all from one sample in a study of tumor-infiltrating lymphocytes in glioblastoma multiforme. TCRdb ran MiXCR on the multiplex PCR reads and lists one entry per CDR3 protein. The sample lists about 10,000 distinct CDR3 sequences; roughly 71% were seen once. The material sequenced was brain tumor tissue. These receptors all stem from a male donor with glioblastoma. CDR3s include the opening cysteine and the closing phenylalanine or tryptophan. D genes are given only for firm matches. Size is stated for part of the rows, as once, few or many counts, or as a class when the clone is expanded.

CDR3 length,V gene,J gene,D gene,clone size,CDR3 protein,CDR3 DNA
15,TRBV11-2,TRBJ1-2,.,.,CASSLSDKGFYGCTF,TGTGCCAGCAGCTTGTCGGACAAGGGATTCTATGGCTGCACCTTC
15,TRBV11-2,TRBJ2-7,.,.,CASSSSSLALYQQYF,TGTGCCAGCAGCTCCTCTAGCCTAGCGCTATACCAGCAGTACTTC
18,TRBV28,TRBJ2-5,TRBD2,many,CASSSRFGLAGGGETQYF,TGTGCCAGCAGTTCTCGCTTTGGATTAGCGGGAGGAGGAGAGACCCAGTACTTC
12,TRBV20-1,TRBJ2-1,.,.,CSAQPQYNEQFF,TGCAGTGCTCAGCCACAGTACAATGAGCAGTTCTTC
15,TRBV11-2,TRBJ2-7,.,.,CASGFSNLALYEQYF,TGTGCCAGCGGCTTCTCTAACCTAGCACTATACGAGCAGTATTTC
15,TRBV20-1,TRBJ2-7,TRBD2,once,CSARRSAGGKDEQYF,TGCAGTGCTAGAAGGTCAGCGGGGGGAAAAGACGAGCAGTACTTC
12,TRBV9,TRBJ2-3,.,few,CASSVGLEGPYF,TGTGCCAGCAGCGTAGGACTAGAAGGGCCGTATTTT
14,TRBV28,TRBJ2-7,TRBD2,.,CASGLAGLSYEQYF,TGTGCCAGCGGACTAGCGGGCCTCTCCTACGAGCAGTACTTC
15,TRBV29-1,TRBJ2-1,TRBD1,many,CSVEGGGQGENEQFF,TGCAGCGTTGAAGGTGGGGGACAGGGAGAGAATGAGCAGTTCTTC
14,TRBV29-1,TRBJ2-1,.,.,CSVDGQQGGNEQFF,TGCAGCGTTGACGGGCAGCAGGGGGGCAATGAGCAGTTCTTC